One sample yielded the 25 T cell receptor beta chains listed below, sequenced in a study of early T cells in non-severe SARS-CoV-2 infection. In TCRdb, the 5' RACE reads were re-called with MiXCR into one record per CDR3 protein. The sample lists around 80,000 distinct CDR3 sequences; around 9.3% were seen once. The specimen comprised whole blood, sampled at baseline. Every receptor here comes from an adult who was a healthcare worker with PCR-confirmed SARS-CoV-2 infection or an uninfected control (not recorded which).

The chain recombines TRBV7-8 with TRBJ1-5; maybe TRBD1 (5 bases). Trimming removed 7 bases at V and 0 bases at J, with 19 bases between. Germline-derived CDR1 and CDR2 are SGHVS and FQNEAQ. This CDR3 is built from 17 residues. Here the CDR3 reads CASTEYGGVYSNQPQHF. As DNA, the CDR3 is TGTGCCAGCACAGAATACGGAGGGGTTTATAGCAATCAGCCCCAGCATTTT. Full variable domain (rest looked up from reference TRBV7-8 and TRBJ1-5): GAGVSQSPRYKVAKRGQDVALRCDPISGHVSLFWYQQALGQGPEFLTYFQNEAQLDKSGLPSDRFFAERPEGSVSTLKIQRTQQEDSAVYLCASTEYGGVYSNQPQHFGDGTRLSIL.

This clonotype has a handful of counts. V is TRBV6-1 and J is TRBJ2-4; 10 nucleotides match TRBD2. The CDR3 runs 18 residues. The V gene's germline CDR1 is MNHNS and CDR2 SASEGT. The J segment lost 6 bases and the V segment lost 3 bases, leaving 14 bases of the junction unmatched. The CDR3 region has the DNA TGTGCCAGCAGTGAGAGTTGGTGGATAGCGGGGGGTAGAAACATTCAGTACTTC. Its protein product is CASSESWWIAGGRNIQYF.

The sample holds many counts of this clonotype. The V call is TRBV20-1, the J call TRBJ1-2; 8 nucleotides line up with TRBD1. CDR3 size: 15 residues. Germline CDR1 DFQATT, CDR2 SNEGSKA (reference sequence). J was trimmed by 0 bases and V by 3 bases; bases with no gene match: 6. CDR3: CSARGGQGTNYGYTF. In nucleotides, the CDR3 is TGCAGTGCTAGGGGTGGACAGGGAACTAACTATGGCTACACCTTC.

J is TRBJ2-3 and V is TRBV20-1; no clear D. Germline CDR1 is DFQATT and CDR2 is SNEGSKA (reference sequence). The CDR3 is 13 residues long. Trimming removed 6 bases at V and 2 bases at J, with 12 bases between. CDR3 sequence (DNA): TGCAGTGCGGCCCGTGGACCCACAGATACGCAGTATTTT. This codes for CSAARGPTDTQYF.

This clonotype was seen repeatedly, ten times or more. This chain connects TRBV9 to TRBJ2-1, with D maybe TRBD2 (6 bases). The germline gives CDR1 SGDLS, CDR2 YYNGEE. The CDR3 has 15 residues. Trimming stripped 4 bases from V and 4 bases from J, with 15 bases between. CDR3 loop: CASSPHSGSYNEQFF. CDR3 coding DNA: TGTGCCAGCAGCCCACACTCCGGGAGTTACAATGAGCAGTTCTTC.

The V and J genes are TRBV7-9 and TRBJ1-4; TRBD1 is a possible D gene (6 bases). Per the germline V gene, CDR1 is SEHNR and CDR2 is FQNEAQ (reference sequence). V was pared by 3 bases and J by 3 bases, with 8 bases between. This CDR3 is built from 14 residues. Written as DNA, the CDR3 is TGTGCCAGCAGCTTGGACAGCTCTAATGAAAAACTGTTTTTT. Translated: CASSLDSSNEKLFF.

This clonotype was found many times. The V and J genes are TRBV20-1 and TRBJ1-2, with D tentatively TRBD1 (5 bases). The CDR3 totals 12 residues. From germline, CDR1 is DFQATT and CDR2 SNEGSKA (reference sequence). Between the trimmed V and J ends, which lost 1 base and 3 bases, there was a span of 6 bases. The CDR3 loop is CSARVQDYGYTF. CDR3 in DNA: TGCAGTGCTAGAGTACAGGACTATGGCTACACCTTC.

The chain links TRBV28 to TRBJ2-1; TRBD1 agrees at 7 bases. After removal of 6 bases from V and 9 bases from J, the junction contained 8 bases not matched to a gene. Germline CDR1 and CDR2: MDHEN and SYDVKM. This CDR3 is built from 13 residues. This chain's CDR3 is CASRIDRAPEQFF. The CDR3 bases are TGTGCCAGCAGGATCGACAGGGCCCCTGAGCAGTTCTTC.

This clonotype was counted at least ten times. The chain couples TRBV7-8 to TRBJ2-6; D is unresolved. Deletions cut 1 base from V and 0 bases from J, with 13 bases between. The CDR3 runs to 18 residues. From germline, CDR1 is SGHVS and CDR2 FQNEAQ. The CDR3 is CASSLEQLFSSGANVLTF. The CDR3 DNA reads as TGTGCCAGCAGCTTAGAACAGCTTTTTAGCTCTGGGGCCAACGTCCTGACTTTC.

This clonotype was seen many times. The chain has TRBV2 and TRBJ1-6, with TRBD1 identical over 8 bases. The CDR3 spans 14 residues. J was trimmed by 7 bases and V by 4 bases; bases with no gene match: 3. Per the germline V gene, CDR1 is SNHLY and CDR2 is FYNNEI. CDR3 region: CASSGQGRNSPLHF. The CDR3 DNA follows: TGTGCCAGCAGTGGACAGGGGAGAAATTCACCCCTCCACTTT.

This clonotype has only a few counts. The V call is TRBV20-1, the J call TRBJ2-1; 8 nucleotides line up with TRBD1. The CDR3 totals 15 residues. V shed 5 bases, J shed 5 bases, and the junction held 11 bases outside the gene matches. Germline CDR1 and CDR2: DFQATT and SNEGSKA (reference sequence). CDR3 DNA: TGCAGTGCTGACAGGGGAGGCATGCTGGACAATGAGCAGTTCTTC. Translating it yields CSADRGGMLDNEQFF.

The chain recombines TRBV5-1 with TRBJ2-2; D remains ambiguous. The germline V gene encodes CDR1 SGHRS and CDR2 YFSETQ. CDR3 length: 14 amino acids. The V gene lost 4 bases and the J gene lost 0 bases, with 7 bases spanning the gap. This CDR3 reads CASSLRTNTGELFF. As DNA, the CDR3 is TGCGCCAGCAGCCTCAGGACGAACACCGGGGAGCTGTTTTTT.

There are many counts of this clonotype. The chain uses TRBV12-3 or TRBV12-4 and TRBJ1-1; D gene ambiguous. The CDR3 length is 14 residues. V gave up 3 bases and J gave up 0 bases, with 8 bases separating them. CDR3 sequence: CASSFGQMNTEAFF. CDR3 nucleotide sequence: TGTGCCAGCAGTTTCGGGCAGATGAACACTGAAGCTTTCTTT.

This clonotype was seen repeatedly, ten times or more. The chain combines TRBV10-2 with TRBJ2-2, with D maybe TRBD2 (5 bases). Trimming cost V 7 bases and J 3 bases, with 12 bases left between them. Germline values: CDR1 WSHSY, CDR2 SAAADI. This CDR3 is built from 14 residues. The CDR3 protein is CASKSGIHTGELFF. The CDR3 DNA is TGCGCCAGCAAGTCGGGGATCCACACCGGGGAGCTGTTTTTT.

This clonotype was counted many times. The gene calls are TRBV7-3 and TRBJ2-1; D is possibly TRBD2 (6 bases). CDR1 is SGHTA, CDR2 FQGTGA, per germline. CDR3 size: 15 residues. V lost 2 bases and J 3 bases, leaving 11 bases between the germline ends. The CDR3 DNA follows: TGTGCCAGCAGCTTAGGGGAGGCTTTCTACAATGAGCAGTTCTTC. It is translated as CASSLGEAFYNEQFF.

The CDR3 DNA follows: TGCGCCAGCAGCCAAGATCTCCCGGCGAGGACCCATGCACCCTACGAGCAGTACTTC. Translation: CASSQDLPARTHAPYEQYF. The chain links TRBV4-1 to TRBJ2-7, with D hard to call. The CDR3 is made up of 19 amino acids. Trimming took off 0 bases at V and 2 bases at J, with 23 bases between the two ends. Germline V lookup: CDR1 MGHRA, CDR2 YSYEKL.

The chain is built from TRBV30 and TRBJ1-3; D call uncertain. The germline V and J ends were trimmed by 1 base and 2 bases, with 9 bases remaining between them. Germline V CDR1 and CDR2: GTSNPN, SVGIG (reference sequence). The CDR3 is 14 residues long. The CDR3 coding sequence is TGTGCCTGGAGTGGGTCGACCCCTGGAAACACCATATATTTT. It yields the protein CAWSGSTPGNTIYF.

J is TRBJ1-1 and V is TRBV18, with TRBD1 matching 7 bases. The CDR3 sequence is 14 residues long. CDR1 is KGHSH, CDR2 LQKENI, per germline. Unmatched junction bases numbered 1, after V lost 2 bases and J lost 1 base. CDR3 in amino acids: CASSPNRGNTEAFF. The CDR3, as DNA: TGTGCCAGCTCACCAAACAGGGGGAACACTGAAGCTTTCTTT.

This clonotype was recorded many times. The chain uses TRBV2 and TRBJ2-1; no clear D gene. CDR1 is SNHLY and CDR2 is FYNNEI in the germline V gene. V gave up 0 bases and J gave up 14 bases, with 14 bases separating them. The length of the CDR3 is 13 residues. CDR3 DNA sequence: TGTGCCAGCAGTGAAGCGAGAGTAGGGTCCGAGTTCTTC. Translated, it gives CASSEARVGSEFF.

This clonotype has just a few counts. The chain links TRBV10-3 to TRBJ2-2; D might be TRBD2 (5 bases). Germline V gives CDR1 ENHRY, CDR2 SYGVKD. Trimming removed 9 bases at V and 3 bases at J, with 11 bases between. The CDR3 runs to 13 residues. CDR3 amino acids: CAIQADYTGELFF. CDR3 bases: TGTGCCATACAAGCGGATTACACCGGGGAGCTGTTTTTT.

This clonotype was recorded a few times. The V call is TRBV30, the J call TRBJ2-2, with 8 positions matching TRBD2. With 1 base clipped from V and 1 base from J, the junction kept 2 bases outside the gene matches. The CDR3 runs 15 residues. The germline gives CDR1 GTSNPN, CDR2 SVGIG (reference sequence). The CDR3 spells CAWSELAENTGELFF. The CDR3 DNA reads as TGTGCCTGGAGTGAACTAGCGGAGAACACCGGGGAGCTGTTTTTT.

CDR3 nucleotide sequence: TGTGCCAGCAGCCCCGGACTGTCAAGCACAGATACGCAGTATTTT. Translating gives CASSPGLSSTDTQYF. The chain is built from TRBV4-2 and TRBJ2-3; D might be TRBD2 (5 bases). The CDR3 extends over 15 amino acids. V lost 4 bases and J 0 bases, leaving 11 bases between the germline ends. The germline V gene encodes CDR1 LGHNA and CDR2 YNFKEQ.

This chain uses TRBV7-9 with TRBJ2-1; 7 nucleotides agree with TRBD2. Germline assignment: CDR1 SEHNR and CDR2 FQNEAQ (reference sequence). The CDR3 extends over 14 amino acids. V lost 3 bases, J lost 4 bases, and 3 bases stayed unmatched. The DNA for the CDR3 is TGTGCCAGCAGCTTGGGTAGCGGGTACAATGAGCAGTTCTTC. It translates to CASSLGSGYNEQFF.

This clonotype was picked up a small number of times. V is TRBV10-3 and J is TRBJ2-7; possible D gene TRBD1, 6 bases. Germline V gene sequence: CDR1 ENHRY, CDR2 SYGVKD. The CDR3 runs 15 residues. The germline V and J ends were trimmed by 3 bases and 5 bases, with 17 bases remaining between them. CDR3 nucleotide sequence: TGTGCCATCAGTGATTCGGTGCAGGGGAGACACGAGCAGTACTTC. Translation: CAISDSVQGRHEQYF.

The sample holds many counts of this clonotype. The chain couples TRBV6-1 to TRBJ2-7; possible D gene TRBD1, 6 bases. The CDR3 has 13 amino acids. Per the germline V gene, CDR1 is MNHNS and CDR2 is SASEGT. Trimming took 5 bases from V and 0 from J, leaving 8 bases between them. The DNA of the CDR3 is TGTGCCAGCAGTCAGGGGTACTCCTACGAGCAGTACTTC. Translating it yields CASSQGYSYEQYF.